These T cell receptor beta chains were read from a single sample in a study of PD-1 blockade in classical Hodgkin lymphoma. This table comes from immunoSEQ multiplex PCR, and its TCRdb copy is limited to in-frame clones, with some not included. This sample has 75,000 to 100,000 clones, with 81% found just once. The sample here was peripheral blood mononuclear cells (PBMCs), taken before the second cycle of nivolumab. Receptor source: a human donor with classical Hodgkin lymphoma. CDR3s include the opening cysteine and the closing phenylalanine or tryptophan. A D gene is named only where the DNA matches it firmly. Not every row has a clone size; where given, it reads once, few, many or a size class.

cdr3_length j_call v_call d_call clone_size cdr3_aa cdr3_nt
15 TRBJ1-2 TRBV7-2 . many CASTRHPGVGYGYTF TGTGCCAGCACGCGCCACCCCGGGGTAGGGTATGGCTACACCTTC
15 TRBJ1-6 TRBV6-5 . . CASSYQIEGRSPLHF TGTGCCAGCAGTTACCAAATTGAGGGCCGTTCACCCCTCCACTTT
14 TRBJ2-7 TRBV10-3 . . CAISESGSDYEQYF TGTGCCATCAGTGAGTCTGGTAGTGACTACGAGCAGTACTTC
13 TRBJ2-7 TRBV29-1 TRBD1 medium-sized CSVVGQGAREQYF TGCAGCGTTGTAGGGCAGGGGGCTAGGGAGCAGTACTTC
14 TRBJ1-1 TRBV5-1 . . CASSPGAGAAEAFF TGCGCCAGCAGCCCTGGGGCAGGGGCTGCTGAAGCTTTCTTT
15 TRBJ1-1 TRBV14 TRBD1 . CASSQGVTGGRKAFF TGTGCCAGCAGCCAAGGCGTTACAGGGGGACGAAAAGCTTTCTTT
12 TRBJ1-1 TRBV7-9 . . CASSFGGYEAFF TGTGCCAGCAGCTTTGGGGGCTATGAAGCTTTCTTT
13 TRBJ1-5 TRBV21-1 . few CASGSSSNQPQHF TGTGCCAGCGGTTCCTCTAGCAATCAGCCCCAGCATTTT
15 TRBJ2-5 TRBV1 . . CTSSPSARRGETQYF TGCACCAGCAGCCCATCAGCCAGGAGAGGTGAGACCCAGTACTTC
12 TRBJ2-5 TRBV7-2 . . CASSLMQETQYF TGTGCCAGCAGCCTAATGCAAGAGACCCAGTACTTC
15 TRBJ1-2 TRBV19 . . CASRMGNFPHYGYTF TGTGCCAGTAGGATGGGGAACTTTCCTCACTATGGCTACACCTTC
15 TRBJ1-5 TRBV2 TRBD1 . CASRTLTGGNQPQHF TGTGCCAGCAGGACCCTCACAGGGGGCAATCAGCCCCAGCATTTT
16 TRBJ2-5 TRBV9 TRBD2 . CASSARLAGVLETQYF TGTGCCAGCAGCGCCCGACTAGCGGGAGTTCTGGAGACCCAGTACTTC
11 TRBJ2-1 TRBV19 . . CASNRNNEQFF TGTGCCAGTAACAGAAACAATGAGCAGTTCTTC
13 TRBJ2-3 TRBV6-1 . few CASSRDPGSTQYF TGTGCCAGCAGCCGGGACCCAGGGAGCACGCAGTATTTT
15 TRBJ1-6 TRBV2 TRBD1 . CASSSQGAGNSPLHF TGTGCCAGCAGCTCGCAGGGGGCGGGGAATTCACCCCTCCACTTT
14 TRBJ1-4 TRBV2 TRBD1 . CASSEVLTGEKLFF TGTGCCAGCAGTGAAGTGCTGACAGGGGAAAAACTGTTTTTT
12 TRBJ2-4 TRBV2 . . CASSELRGIQYF TGTGCCAGCAGTGAGTTGAGGGGCATTCAGTACTTC
15 TRBJ2-1 TRBV7-2 . . CASSLVGSTYNEQFF TGTGCCAGCAGCTTAGTCGGGAGTACCTACAATGAGCAGTTCTTC
16 TRBJ2-3 TRBV7-6 TRBD2 . CASSLELAGVTDTQYF TGTGCCAGCAGCTTAGAGCTAGCGGGAGTCACAGATACGCAGTATTTT
14 TRBJ2-1 TRBV29-1 TRBD1 . CSAGAGQGTHEQFF TGCAGCGCAGGGGCGGGACAGGGAACCCATGAGCAGTTCTTC
16 TRBJ2-1 TRBV28 . . CASSLGPGSSYNEQFF TGTGCCAGCAGTTTAGGTCCAGGGAGCTCCTACAATGAGCAGTTCTTC
12 TRBJ1-1 TRBV7-6 . . CASSLWVPEAFF TGTGCCAGCAGCTTATGGGTCCCTGAAGCTTTCTTT
14 TRBJ2-5 TRBV9 . . CASSVGVVQETQYF TGTGCCAGCAGCGTAGGGGTAGTACAAGAGACCCAGTACTTC
12 TRBJ2-3 TRBV10-3 . once CAISESGRTQYF TGTGCCATCAGTGAGTCGGGGAGGACGCAGTATTTT
15 TRBJ2-1 TRBV7-2 . . CASSLGVSRNNEQFF TGTGCCAGCAGCTTAGGGGTCAGCAGAAACAATGAGCAGTTCTTC
17 TRBJ2-7 TRBV11-2 TRBD2 . CASSSPGLAGPSYEQYF TGTGCCAGCAGCTCGCCGGGACTAGCGGGACCCTCCTACGAGCAGTACTTC
14 TRBJ1-2 TRBV7-2 . . CASSLSTAHYGYTF TGTGCCAGCAGCTTATCGACAGCACACTATGGCTACACCTTC
13 TRBJ1-3 TRBV7-2 . few CASSWTSGNTIYF TGTGCCAGCAGCTGGACAAGCGGAAACACCATATATTTT
14 TRBJ2-1 TRBV5-4 TRBD2 . CASSMGLAGVEQFF TGTGCCAGCAGCATGGGACTAGCGGGAGTGGAGCAGTTCTTC
13 TRBJ1-5 TRBV7-6 . . CASSPFPHQPQHF TGTGCCAGCAGCCCCTTCCCCCATCAGCCCCAGCATTTT
15 TRBJ1-1 TRBV5-1 . . CASSLVPDQFTEAFF TGCGCCAGCAGCTTGGTGCCAGACCAATTCACTGAAGCTTTCTTT
16 TRBJ1-1 TRBV28 TRBD1 . CASSLRTGGWVTEAFF TGTGCCAGCAGTTTACGAACAGGGGGCTGGGTCACTGAAGCTTTCTTT
18 TRBJ2-7 TRBV13 TRBD2 . CASSSWASGSRKPYEQYF TGTGCCAGCAGCTCTTGGGCTAGCGGGAGCCGGAAACCTTACGAGCAGTACTTC
16 TRBJ2-3 TRBV4-2 . . CASSQAIDRGGDTQYF TGTGCCAGCAGCCAAGCAATCGACAGGGGAGGGGATACGCAGTATTTT